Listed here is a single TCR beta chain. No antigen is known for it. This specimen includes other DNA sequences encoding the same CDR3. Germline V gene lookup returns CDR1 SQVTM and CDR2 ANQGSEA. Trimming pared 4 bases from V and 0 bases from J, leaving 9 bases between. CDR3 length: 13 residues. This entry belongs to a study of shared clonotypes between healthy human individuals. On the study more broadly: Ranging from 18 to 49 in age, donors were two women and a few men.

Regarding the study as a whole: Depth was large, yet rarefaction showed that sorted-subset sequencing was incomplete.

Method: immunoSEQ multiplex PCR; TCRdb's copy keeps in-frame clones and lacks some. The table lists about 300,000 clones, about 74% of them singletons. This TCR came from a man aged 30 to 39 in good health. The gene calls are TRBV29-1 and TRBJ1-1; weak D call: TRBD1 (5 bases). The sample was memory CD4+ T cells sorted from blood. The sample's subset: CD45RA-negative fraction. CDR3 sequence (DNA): TGCAGCGTTGGTGGGGGGATGAACACTGAAGCTTTCTTT. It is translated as CSVGGGMNTEAFF.